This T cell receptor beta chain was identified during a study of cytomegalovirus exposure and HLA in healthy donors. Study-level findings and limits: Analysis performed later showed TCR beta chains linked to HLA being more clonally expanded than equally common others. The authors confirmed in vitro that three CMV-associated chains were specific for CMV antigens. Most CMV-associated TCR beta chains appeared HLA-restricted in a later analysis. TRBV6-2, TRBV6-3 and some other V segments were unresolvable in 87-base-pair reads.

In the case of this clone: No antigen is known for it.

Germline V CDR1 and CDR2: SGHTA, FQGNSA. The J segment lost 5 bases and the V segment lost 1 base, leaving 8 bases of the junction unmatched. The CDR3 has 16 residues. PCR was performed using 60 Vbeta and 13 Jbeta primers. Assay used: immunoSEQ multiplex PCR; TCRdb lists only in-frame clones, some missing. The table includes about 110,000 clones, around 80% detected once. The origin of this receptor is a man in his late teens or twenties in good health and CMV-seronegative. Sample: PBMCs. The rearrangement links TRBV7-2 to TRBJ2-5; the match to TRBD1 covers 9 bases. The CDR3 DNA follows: TGTGCCAGCAGCTTAGTCTCTGACAGGGGGAGGGAGACCCAGTACTTC. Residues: CASSLVSDRGRETQYF.